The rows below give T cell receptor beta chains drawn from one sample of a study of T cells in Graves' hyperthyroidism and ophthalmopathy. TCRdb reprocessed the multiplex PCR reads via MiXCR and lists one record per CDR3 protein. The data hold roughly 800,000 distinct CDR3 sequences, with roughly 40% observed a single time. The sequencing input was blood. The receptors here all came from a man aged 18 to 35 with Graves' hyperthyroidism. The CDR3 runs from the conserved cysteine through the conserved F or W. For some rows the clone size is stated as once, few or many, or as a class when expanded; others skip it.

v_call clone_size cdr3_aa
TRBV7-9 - CASSQRLARTYEQYF
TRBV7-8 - CASSSQGDQPQWF
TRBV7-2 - CASSQDRPFENEQYF
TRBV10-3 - CAISDRDRTKTEAFF
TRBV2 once CASSGGQGTGQPQHF
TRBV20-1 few CSARWQGAASYNSPLHF
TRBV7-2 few CASSFQTSGGTEAFF
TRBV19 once CASSIGWDQPQHF
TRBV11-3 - CASSLSSVTEAFF
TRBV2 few CASSNSKGGNQPQHF
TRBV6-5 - CASRRGAPNEKLFF
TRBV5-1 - CASRGLASSYEQYF
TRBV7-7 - CASSPTGWGETQYF
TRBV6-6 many CASRTSNQPQHF
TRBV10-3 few CATGTGAYSNQPQHF
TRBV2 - CASLAGTGPNQPQHF
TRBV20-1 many CSAKYTEAFF
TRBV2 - CASRYRDRATEAFF
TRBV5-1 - CASSLKYRDSGYGYTF
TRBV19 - CASSIGDRGNTGELFF
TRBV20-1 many CSARGSANGNQPQHF
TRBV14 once CASSQMGWEKLFF
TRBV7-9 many CASSLGLAGERETQYF
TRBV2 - CASSVPGQGGYGYTF
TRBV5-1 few CASSTDRLSGANVLTF
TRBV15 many CATSSDGVFYGYTF
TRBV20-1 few CSAPRASTGELFF
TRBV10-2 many CASRRWTTSEAFF
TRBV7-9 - CASSYSASSYEQYF
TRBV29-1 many CSVESTPGNEQYF
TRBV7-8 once CARAGGNSNQPQHF
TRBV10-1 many CASSTDSRGTEAFF